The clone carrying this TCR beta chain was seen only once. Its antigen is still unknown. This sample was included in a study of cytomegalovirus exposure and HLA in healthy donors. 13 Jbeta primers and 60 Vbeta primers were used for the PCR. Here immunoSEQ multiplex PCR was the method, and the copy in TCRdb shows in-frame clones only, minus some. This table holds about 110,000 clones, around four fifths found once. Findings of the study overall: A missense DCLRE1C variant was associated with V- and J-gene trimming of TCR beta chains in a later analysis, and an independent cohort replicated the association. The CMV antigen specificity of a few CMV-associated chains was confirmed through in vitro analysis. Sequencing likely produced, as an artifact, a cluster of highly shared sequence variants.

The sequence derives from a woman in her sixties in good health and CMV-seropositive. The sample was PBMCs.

Written as DNA, the CDR3 is TGTGCCAGCATCTTCGTTATGGGGGGAGGGGAAGCTTTCTTT. Translation gives CASIFVMGGGEAFF. The rearrangement links TRBV2 to TRBJ1-1; D possibly corresponds to TRBD1 (5 bases). Germline lookup yields CDR1 SNHLY and CDR2 FYNNEI. CDR3 length equals 14 residues. V gave up 7 bases and J gave up 8 bases, with 20 bases separating them.